This T cell receptor beta chain is drawn from a study of shared clonotypes between healthy human individuals. Study-wide results and limits: Relative to their counterparts shared across all four donors, non-shared clonotypes exhibited diminished generation probabilities.

Notes on this clone: Its target is unknown.

Naive CD8 isolation took CD45RO-negative cells positively selected for CCR7 and excluded terminally differentiated effector memory CD45RA+ cells. Trimming removed 0 bases from V and 8 bases from J; junction bases left unmatched: 6. The CDR3 contains 14 residues. CDR1 and CDR2 from the germline V gene are SGHRS and YFSETQ. Only in-frame clones appear in the TCRdb table, and some are missing; sequencing was by immunoSEQ multiplex PCR. The profile covers millions of clones, with 93% appearing a single time and under 2% taken by the ten largest. This chain uses TRBV5-1 with TRBJ2-3, with TRBD2 matching 7 bases. Input material: naive CD8+ T cells from PBMCs. The TCR comes from a man aged 18 to 30 in good health. Some clones in this sample may be carry-over from other donors' samples. The CDR3 reads CASSLGLAEVTQYF. The CDR3 nucleotides are TGCGCCAGCAGCTTGGGACTAGCAGAGGTTACGCAGTATTTT.